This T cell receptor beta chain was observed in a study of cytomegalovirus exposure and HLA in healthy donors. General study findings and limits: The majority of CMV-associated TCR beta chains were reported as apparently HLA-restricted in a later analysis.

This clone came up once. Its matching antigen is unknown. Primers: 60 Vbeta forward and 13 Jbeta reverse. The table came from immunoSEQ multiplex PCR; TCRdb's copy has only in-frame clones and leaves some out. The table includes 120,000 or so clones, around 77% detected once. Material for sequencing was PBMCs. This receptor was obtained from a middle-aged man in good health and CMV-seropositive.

The CDR3 DNA sequence: TGTGCCAGTAGTTTTCGGACAGGGAGCAATCAGCCCCAGCATTTT. Its translation: CASSFRTGSNQPQHF. The chain is built from TRBV19 and TRBJ1-5; 8 bases are shared with TRBD1. V was clipped by 5 bases and J by 1 base; unmatched bases: 4. The CDR3 is made up of 15 amino acids. CDR1 and CDR2 from the germline V gene are LNHDA and SQIVND (reference sequence).